The 5 T cell receptor beta chains in this list originate from one sample, sequenced in a study of technical replicates of blood from a handful of donors. Using immunoSEQ multiplex PCR, the repertoire was profiled, and TCRdb retains in-frame clones only, with some absent. Found here are about 89,000 clones, approximately 94% of them singletons; the top ten hold 0.2% to 0.25%. Material for sequencing was T cells isolated from PBMCs. The receptor source for this set is a human donor in good health.

J is TRBJ2-7 and V is TRBV4-2; D gene ambiguous. Between the trimmed V and J ends, which lost 4 bases and 3 bases, there was a span of 10 bases. Germline CDR1 and CDR2: LGHNA and YNFKEQ. The CDR3 spans 13 residues. The CDR3 protein is CASSPTQDYEQYF. In DNA form, the CDR3 reads TGTGCCAGCAGCCCCACCCAGGACTACGAGCAGTACTTC.

CDR3 loop: CASSASTGESSKAQETQYF. The CDR3 DNA is TGTGCCAGCAGCGCCTCTACGGGGGAGTCTTCAAAGGCCCAAGAGACCCAGTACTTC. The J gene is TRBJ2-5, the V gene TRBV21-1; the table's TRBD2 call for D was not verified on the DNA. TRBV21-1 corresponds to a pseudogene. The CDR3 has 19 residues.

Written as DNA, the CDR3 is TGTGCCTGGAGTGTCGAAAGGGGGCGTACAGATACGCAGTATTTT. It specifies CAWSVERGRTDTQYF. The chain recombines TRBV30 with TRBJ2-3, with 7 bases aligning to TRBD1. This CDR3 region has 15 residues. Trimming cost V 0 bases and J 3 bases; bases outside gene matches: 6. Germline CDR1 and CDR2: GTSNPN and SVGIG (reference sequence).

The J gene is TRBJ1-5, the V gene TRBV19; D gene uncertain. Germline V lookup: CDR1 LNHDA, CDR2 SQIVND (reference sequence). The V and J ends lost 5 bases and 0 bases respectively, with 8 bases between them. There are 14 residues in the CDR3. The CDR3 coding sequence is TGTGCCAGTAGTTTTCCTGTTAGCAATCAGCCCCAGCATTTT. Its translation is CASSFPVSNQPQHF. The full variable domain, its missing parts supplied by reference TRBV19 and TRBJ1-5, is DGGITQSPKYLFRKEGQNVTLSCEQNLNHDAMYWYRQDPGQGLRLIYYSQIVNDFQKGDIAEGYSVSREKKESFPLTVTSAQKNPTAFYLCASSFPVSNQPQHFGDGTRLSIL.

The gene calls are TRBV4-2 and TRBJ2-6; D gene ambiguous. Trimming took 4 bases from V and 4 from J, leaving 8 bases between them. The CDR3 runs 14 residues. The germline V gene encodes CDR1 LGHNA and CDR2 YNFKEQ. As DNA, the CDR3 is TGTGCCAGCAGCCTCCTTTCCGGGGCCAACGTCCTGACTTTC. Protein: CASSLLSGANVLTF.